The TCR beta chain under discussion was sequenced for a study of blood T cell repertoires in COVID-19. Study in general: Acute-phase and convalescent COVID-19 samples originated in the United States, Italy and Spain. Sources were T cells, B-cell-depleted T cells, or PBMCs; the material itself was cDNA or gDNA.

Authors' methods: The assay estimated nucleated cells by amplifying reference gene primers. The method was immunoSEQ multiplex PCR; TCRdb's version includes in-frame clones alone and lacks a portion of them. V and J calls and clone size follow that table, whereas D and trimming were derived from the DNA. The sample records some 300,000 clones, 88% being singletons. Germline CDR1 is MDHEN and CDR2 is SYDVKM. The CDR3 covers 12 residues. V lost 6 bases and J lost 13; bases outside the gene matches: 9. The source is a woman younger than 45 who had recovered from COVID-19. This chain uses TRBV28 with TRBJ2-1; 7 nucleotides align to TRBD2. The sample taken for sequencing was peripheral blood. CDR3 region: CASSQRLAIQFF. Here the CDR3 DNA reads TGTGCCAGCAGCCAACGACTAGCTATTCAGTTCTTC.